The rows below give T cell receptor beta chains drawn from one sample of a study of T-cell memory formation after mild COVID-19. TCRdb reanalysed the 5' RACE reads using MiXCR and keeps one entry per CDR3 protein. The sample includes about 430,000 distinct CDR3 sequences, more than 20% seen only once; the top ten take roughly 9.7%. Sample: PBMCs or a T cell subset sorted from them (not recorded which). The receptors were sampled from an adult woman who had mild COVID-19 (a few samples of this study predate the infection). Cell type and time point are not known. CDR3s include the opening cysteine and the closing phenylalanine or tryptophan.

V	J	CDR3
TRBV7-2	TRBJ2-5	CASSLTASESQYF
TRBV6-5	TRBJ1-1	CASSYEGNTEAFF
TRBV5-1	TRBJ1-6	CASSPGQGPNSPLHF
TRBV30	TRBJ1-2	CAWSVRGTNLYGYTF
TRBV27	TRBJ1-2	CASSRSWGGAGGYTF
TRBV5-1	TRBJ1-2	CASSLDLTGYTF
TRBV9	TRBJ2-3	CASSASTSSGSFTDTQYF
TRBV12-3/TRBV12-4	TRBJ2-3	CASSTSGGATDTQYF
TRBV29-1	TRBJ2-7	CSVEDGPYEQYF
TRBV7-9	TRBJ1-5	CASSSTGTGGIQPQHF
TRBV7-6	TRBJ2-7	CASSLGGTKPYEQYF
TRBV20-1	TRBJ1-1	CSARDGNRGRDTAFF
TRBV9	TRBJ2-7	CASSVGTSGSSYEQYF
TRBV7-2	TRBJ1-4	CASSFRQGLGEKLFF
TRBV12-3/TRBV12-4	TRBJ2-3	CASSFASPGNQYF
TRBV20-1	TRBJ2-3	CSATGPTTDTQYF
TRBV7-9	TRBJ2-5	CASSSIDRAQQETQYF
TRBV15	TRBJ2-3	CATSRGGDIYSTDTQYF
TRBV7-2	TRBJ2-1	CASTLHPGGHNEQFF
TRBV7-2	TRBJ2-3	CASSLEGGGDTQYF
TRBV30	TRBJ1-3	CAWKDLVAGNTIYF
TRBV6-4	TRBJ2-4	CASSDPDRSRRAKNIQYF
TRBV5-1	TRBJ1-1	CASSWGAGTTEAFF
TRBV12-3/TRBV12-4	TRBJ1-1	CASKRGSSPYEAFF
TRBV5-1	TRBJ1-1	CASSPWGGQSMNTEAFF
TRBV4-1	TRBJ1-4	CASSRRAGLNEKLFF
TRBV7-9	TRBJ1-1	CASSLGQNTEAFF
TRBV7-9	TRBJ1-1	CASSAQGPTEAFF
TRBV7-9	TRBJ2-1	CASSLGQGYNEQFF
TRBV24-1	TRBJ2-3	CATSDAGTGDGDTQYF
TRBV6-5	TRBJ2-7	CASSSRLALFPHEQYF
TRBV7-2	TRBJ1-4	CASRTTNEKLFF
TRBV4-1	TRBJ1-1	CASSRPGPEAFF
TRBV11-3	TRBJ2-1	CASSLLSHEQFF
TRBV19	TRBJ1-5	CASSIGQGYNQPQHF
TRBV7-9	TRBJ2-7	CASSAYNEQYF
TRBV20-1	TRBJ2-7	CSAEDRGNGNEQYF
TRBV3-1	TRBJ1-2	CASSQLGRYGYTF
TRBV4-3	TRBJ2-2	CASSQARLGTSNTGELFF
TRBV10-3	TRBJ1-5	CAISVWGREQHF
TRBV4-3	TRBJ1-1	CASSQAQGLSNTEAFF
TRBV20-1	TRBJ2-5	CSARPTSGKQETQYF
TRBV30	TRBJ2-3	CAWSPGADTQYF
TRBV7-6	TRBJ1-6	CASRPAGDNSPLHF
TRBV24-1	TRBJ1-5	CATSDSREGGEPQHF
TRBV20-1	TRBJ2-7	CSARDDQRGSYEQYF
TRBV7-2	TRBJ2-7	CASSDTGIGHLGEQYF
TRBV25-1	TRBJ2-1	CASSREEFVGFYNEQFF
TRBV12-3/TRBV12-4	TRBJ2-7	CASTQDRGTYEQYF
TRBV24-1	TRBJ2-7	CATSDGGAYEQYF
TRBV12-3/TRBV12-4	TRBJ2-7	CASSRSPRTYEQYF
TRBV2	TRBJ1-4	CASGRLNEKLFF
TRBV28	TRBJ2-1	CASRSGRVDEQFF